The clone carrying this T cell receptor (beta chain) is medium-sized within its sample. Germline V gives CDR1 DFQATT, CDR2 SNEGSKA (reference sequence). The CDR3 consists of 15 residues. V was shortened by 6 bases and J by 2 bases, with 20 bases between the two germline ends. Thyroid surgery was performed in patients who had received no treatment beforehand. This entry is derived from a study of metastatic and nonmetastatic thyroid tumors. TCRdb re-analyzed the PCR reads through MiXCR. The sample includes some 33,000 clones, about a fifth of them seen just once. The receptor comes from a male donor with papillary thyroid cancer or a benign thyroid nodule (not recorded which). Some clones in this sample may be carry-over from other donors' samples. Sequencing was performed on tumor tissue. The rearrangement joins TRBV20-1 to TRBJ2-7; D is possibly TRBD2 (6 bases). The CDR3 reads CSAVNRRAGTYEQYF. In DNA, the CDR3 is TGCAGTGCCGTCAACAGGAGGGCCGGTACCTACGAGCAGTACTTC.